This record looks at one T cell receptor beta chain sequence and its context. The sample originates from a study of T cell changes during pregnancy in multiple sclerosis. The germline gives CDR1 LNHDA, CDR2 SQIVND (reference sequence). J was trimmed by 7 bases and V by 7 bases; bases with no gene match: 8. CDR3 length: 14 amino acids. The table came from immunoSEQ multiplex PCR; TCRdb's copy has only in-frame clones and leaves some out. In the table there are 16,000 or so clones, 95% to 97% of which are singletons. The starting material was peripheral blood, obtained in the third trimester of pregnancy. This chain connects TRBV19 to TRBJ1-5; 9 bases agree with TRBD1. This receptor was taken from a female donor with multiple sclerosis, enrolled in a pregnancy study. CDR3 in amino acids: CASKLGTGRQPQHF. The CDR3 DNA is TGTGCCAGTAAGTTAGGGACAGGGCGACAGCCCCAGCATTTT.